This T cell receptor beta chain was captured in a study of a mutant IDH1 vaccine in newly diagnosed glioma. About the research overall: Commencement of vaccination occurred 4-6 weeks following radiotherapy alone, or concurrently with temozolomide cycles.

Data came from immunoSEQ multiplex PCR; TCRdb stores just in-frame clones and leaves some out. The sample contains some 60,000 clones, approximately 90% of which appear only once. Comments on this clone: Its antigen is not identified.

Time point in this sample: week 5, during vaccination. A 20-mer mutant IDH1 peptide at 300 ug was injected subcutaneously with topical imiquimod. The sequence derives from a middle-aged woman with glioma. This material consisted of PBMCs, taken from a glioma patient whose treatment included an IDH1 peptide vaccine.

In DNA, the CDR3 is TGTGCCAGCAGTGGGACGGGGGGCCGGGCTTTCTTT. It is translated as CASSGTGGRAFF. V gene TRBV2 combines with J gene TRBJ1-1; possible D gene TRBD1, 6 bases. The CDR3 extends over 12 amino acids. Trimming pared 4 bases from V and 11 bases from J, leaving 14 bases between. Germline CDR1 SNHLY, CDR2 FYNNEI.